This TCR beta chain was retrieved from a study of blood T cell repertoires in COVID-19 (dated by TCRdb to 2020 to 2022). Broadly, across the study: The collaborator samples originated in the United States, Italy and Spain and spanned the acute and convalescent phases of COVID-19. The repertoires were released in a freely available public database intended as a resource for research on the immune response to SARS-CoV-2. The sample metadata nearly always contained a de-identified subject ID, COVID-19 status, age in years and sex. The samples were drawn from two sources: the first 160 participants of the ongoing ImmuneRACE study, and 1,000 to 1,500 subjects contributed by 6 global collaborators. Where HLA class I and class II types were available, the types were taken from metadata supplied by the sample provider, not from assay-based typing. The dataset comprised deeply sampled blood TCRbeta repertoires from subjects exposed to, actively infected with, or recovered from COVID-19. The prospective study material was composed of cDNA or gDNA derived from T cells, B-cell-depleted T cells, or PBMCs. What the research found in general, with its limitations: Clinical and demographic metadata were provided uncurated, with the amount varying by source and participant.

Reading from cysteine to phenylalanine, the CDR3 counts 14 amino acids. CDR3 DNA only is kept here, 42 bases in frame from base 1. The germline V gene gives CDR1 as SGHTA and CDR2 as FQGNSA. V loses 1 base at its end and J loses 8 bases; junction bases beyond the gene matches: 4. The immunoSEQ Assay, a bias-controlled multiplex PCR, was used to amplify TCRbeta CDR3 regions from genomic DNA. The authors' analysis ran thus. The number of nucleated cells in each sample was estimated from the amplification of reference gene primers within the assay. Sequence reads were collapsed and filtered to measure the absolute abundance of every unique TCRbeta CDR3 rearrangement. For each sample, productive Simpson clonality was calculated by taking the square root of Simpson's diversity index across productive rearrangements. Not all clones reach the TCRdb copy of this immuneACCESS table, which keeps in-frame sequences only. Checked studies attribute under half of the gap to unresolved V genes and leave the rest unexplained. V, J and clone size were drawn from that table, and D and trimming were deduced from the DNA. In this sample the table shows some 270,000 clones, almost 90% of which occur a single time. Clones ranked in the top ten supply approximately 2.3% of the sample.

In Seattle, one collaborating source enrolled patients while the infection was active and tracked those patients longitudinally over the course of disease. Each collaborating institution followed its own protocols to collect whole blood in K2EDTA tubes. For TCRbeta analysis, collaborator samples were shipped as frozen whole blood, as isolated PBMCs, or as DNA extracted from either sample type. On this clone: It lacks a known antigen. No clone much larger than this one lies a single base away; base qualities are absent.

Input material: peripheral blood. The TCR originated in an older woman with COVID-19, enrolled during active disease. The rearrangement combines TRBV7-2 with TRBJ2-1, and 8 junction bases match TRBD2. The CDR3 loop reads CASSLGRGVDEQFF. The DNA sequence follows: TGTGCCAGCAGCTTAGGGCGGGGGGTTGATGAGCAGTTCTTC.